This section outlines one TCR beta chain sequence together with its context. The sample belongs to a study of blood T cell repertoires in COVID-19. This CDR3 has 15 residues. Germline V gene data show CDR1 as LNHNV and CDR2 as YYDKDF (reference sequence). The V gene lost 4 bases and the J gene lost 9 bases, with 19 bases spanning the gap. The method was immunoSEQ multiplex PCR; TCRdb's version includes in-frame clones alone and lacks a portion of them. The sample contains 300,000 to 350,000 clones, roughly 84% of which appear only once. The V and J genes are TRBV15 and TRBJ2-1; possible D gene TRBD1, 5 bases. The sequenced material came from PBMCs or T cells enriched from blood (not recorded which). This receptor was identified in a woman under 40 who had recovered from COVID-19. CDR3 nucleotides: TGTGCCACCAGCACCTCAGAGGTTTGGGGCGGTGAGCAGTTCTTC. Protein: CATSTSEVWGGEQFF.